Presented here are 21 T cell receptor beta chains from one specimen sequenced in a study of human T cells and chemical hapten exposure (dated by TCRdb to about 2021). The library was prepared using RACE. The sample was run on a NextSeq 500. The public reads were reprocessed in TCRdb via fastp at Q25 and MiXCR, keeping in-frame beta chains. Duplicate CDR3 protein sequences are folded into a single record with the most common DNA and genes. The sample has 65,000 to 70,000 distinct CDR3 sequences on record, roughly 11% of them singletons. 4.5% to 5.5% of the sample belongs to the ten largest clones. The time point label on this specimen signifies: pre-sensitization, week 0. The sample's treatment or condition label, in plain terms: therapeutic diphenylcyclopropenone sensitization with weekly scalp DPC. The source material was whole blood, sampled in connection with sensitization to the hapten diphenylcyclopropenone (DPC). Source of these receptors: a woman aged 50 to 65 with alopecia areata. Some clones in this sample may be carry-over from other donors' samples.

The genes are TRBV4-3 and TRBJ1-1, with D hard to call. V was pared by 0 bases and J by 1 base, with 9 bases between. This CDR3 contains 15 residues. Germline V lookup: CDR1 LGHNA, CDR2 YSLEER. The CDR3 region has the DNA TGCGCCAGCAGCCAAGAATTCGGGCCGAACACTGAAGCTTTCTTT. Protein: CASSQEFGPNTEAFF.

This clonotype was counted ten times or more. The chain recombines TRBV18 with TRBJ1-2; 9 nucleotides line up with TRBD1. Trimming took 2 bases from V and 4 from J; bases not matched to a gene: 5. CDR3 length: 15 amino acids. Per the germline V gene, CDR1 is KGHSH and CDR2 is LQKENI. The CDR3 DNA is TGTGCCAGCTCACCAGAAAACAGGGGGCTCTATGGCTACACCTTC. This sequence encodes CASSPENRGLYGYTF.

The rearrangement uses TRBV5-1 and TRBJ1-1; the D is unclear. This CDR3 contains 13 residues. Germline V CDR1 and CDR2: SGHRS, YFSETQ. V lost 0 bases and J 11 bases, leaving 14 bases between the germline ends. This chain's CDR3 is CASSLERGERAFF. CDR3 in DNA: TGCGCCAGCAGCTTGGAGCGGGGTGAAAGGGCTTTCTTT. Supplemented by reference TRBV5-1 and TRBJ1-1, the full variable domain reads KAGVTQTPRYLIKTRGQQVTLSCSPISGHRSVSWYQQTPGQGLQFLFEYFSETQRNKGNFPGRFSGRQFSNSRSEMNVSTLELGDSALYLCASSLERGERAFFGQGTRLTVV.

This clonotype has at least ten counts. The chain recombines TRBV7-9 with TRBJ1-1; D call uncertain. In germline, CDR1 is SEHNR, CDR2 FQNEAQ (reference sequence). This CDR3 has 13 residues. Trimming stripped 2 bases from V and 3 bases from J, with 7 bases between. CDR3 in DNA: TGTGCCAGCAGCTTATATGTGTACACTGAAGCTTTCTTT. Its protein product is CASSLYVYTEAFF.

The chain joins TRBV28 to TRBJ2-7; TRBD2 aligns across 12 bases. J lost 12 bases, V lost 5 bases, and 11 bases had no gene match. Germline values: CDR1 MDHEN, CDR2 SYDVKM. This CDR3 region has 14 residues. For the CDR3, the DNA is TGTGCCAGCAGTCCCCGATCTAGCGGGAGGGCCGCGTACTTC. Its protein product is CASSPRSSGRAAYF.

This clonotype was counted ten times or more. The chain employs TRBV6-2 or TRBV6-3 and TRBJ2-5, with D perhaps matching TRBD1 or TRBD2 (5 bases each). V was cut by 2 bases and J by 2 bases, with 12 bases left in between. Germline V gene data show CDR1 as MNHEY and CDR2 as SVGEGT. The CDR3 loop spans 15 amino acids. The CDR3 region has the DNA TGTGCCAGCAGTTACATGAGGGGAGTACAAGAGACCCAGTACTTC. Translated, it gives CASSYMRGVQETQYF.

This clonotype was observed a handful of times. The chain combines TRBV5-1 with TRBJ2-6, with D perhaps TRBD2 (6 bases). This CDR3 has 20 amino acids. CDR1 SGHRS and CDR2 YFSETQ come from the germline V gene. Trimming took 2 bases from V and 2 from J, leaving 23 bases between them. CDR3 in amino acids: CASSFGPAEGRVTGANVLTF. Here the CDR3 DNA reads TGCGCCAGCAGCTTCGGGCCTGCGGAGGGTCGAGTAACTGGGGCCAACGTCCTGACTTTC. The full variable domain, rest sourced from reference TRBV5-1 and TRBJ2-6, is KAGVTQTPRYLIKTRGQQVTLSCSPISGHRSVSWYQQTPGQGLQFLFEYFSETQRNKGNFPGRFSGRQFSNSRSEMNVSTLELGDSALYLCASSFGPAEGRVTGANVLTFGAGSRLTVL.

This clonotype was observed a handful of times. This sequence joins TRBV7-8 and TRBJ2-1, with D tentatively TRBD2 (6 bases). CDR3 length: 13 amino acids. The germline V gene encodes CDR1 SGHVS and CDR2 FQNEAQ. V was pared by 1 base and J by 6 bases, with 7 bases between. The CDR3, as DNA: TGTGCCAGCAGCTTAGGCGGGACCAATGAGCAGTTCTTC. Amino acid sequence: CASSLGGTNEQFF.

Many counts were recorded for this clonotype. V usage is TRBV7-2 and J usage is TRBJ1-5; D is unclear. The V gene's germline CDR1 is SGHTA and CDR2 FQGNSA. The CDR3 loop spans 13 amino acids. Trimming stripped 5 bases from V and 6 bases from J, with 11 bases between. CDR3 sequence: CASSPTFSQPQHF. CDR3 DNA sequence: TGTGCCAGCAGCCCCACTTTTAGTCAGCCCCAGCATTTT.

This clonotype turned up a few times. The gene calls are TRBV7-9 and TRBJ1-2, with D uncertain. V lost 3 bases and J lost 2, with 7 bases in between. Germline assignment: CDR1 SEHNR and CDR2 FQNEAQ (reference sequence). The CDR3 totals 13 residues. CDR3 in DNA: TGTGCCAGCAGCTTTACAGACAACTATGGCTACACCTTC. Translating it yields CASSFTDNYGYTF.

This clonotype was observed a few times. The gene calls are TRBV7-8 and TRBJ2-1; 11 nucleotides line up with TRBD2. Per the germline V gene, CDR1 is SGHVS and CDR2 is FQNEAQ. CDR3 size: 15 residues. The ends lost 2 bases at V and 6 bases at J; junction bases unmatched: 3. CDR3 nucleotide sequence: TGTGCCAGCAGCTTACAACTAGCGGGAGCCAATGAGCAGTTCTTC. Its translation: CASSLQLAGANEQFF.

The V call is TRBV9, the J call TRBJ2-5; D is undetermined. CDR3 length: 12 amino acids. Trimming cost V 4 bases and J 7 bases, with 11 bases left between them. The germline V gene has CDR1 SGDLS and CDR2 YYNGEE. This CDR3 reads CASSLDLRTQYF. CDR3 nucleotide sequence: TGTGCCAGCAGCCTCGACTTAAGGACCCAGTACTTC.

V gene TRBV5-6 combines with J gene TRBJ2-2, with a possible D match to TRBD1 (5 bases). With 1 base removed from V and 5 bases from J, the gap between germline ends came to 15 bases. This CDR3 spans 16 amino acids. CDR1 and CDR2 from the germline V gene are SGHDT and YYEEEE. The CDR3 nucleotides read TGTGCCAGCAGCTTGTACGCAGGGCCGAGAACCGGGGAGCTGTTTTTT. Protein product: CASSLYAGPRTGELFF.

This clonotype was detected ten times or more. J is TRBJ1-6 and V is TRBV28; no reliable D call. V was pared by 3 bases and J by 12 bases, with 15 bases between. The CDR3 contains 14 residues. Germline CDR1 and CDR2: MDHEN and SYDVKM. CDR3: CASSFGWVEGPLHF. DNA for the CDR3: TGTGCCAGCAGTTTCGGCTGGGTGGAGGGACCCCTCCACTTT.

The V call is TRBV18, the J call TRBJ2-6, with 7 positions matching TRBD1. The CDR3 contains 17 residues. CDR1 and CDR2 (germline): KGHSH, LQKENI. V was clipped by 6 bases and J by 0 bases; unmatched bases: 8. In nucleotides, the CDR3 is TGTGCCAGCTCGCCGGGACAGTTCTACTCTGGGGCCAACGTCCTGACTTTC. The encoded protein is CASSPGQFYSGANVLTF.

This clonotype was recorded many times. The gene calls are TRBV7-2 and TRBJ2-7; D gene ambiguous. The CDR3 covers 14 residues. The V end lost 1 base, the J end lost 0 bases, and 7 bases lay between the germline ends. Germline CDR1 reads SGHTA; CDR2 reads FQGNSA. In DNA, the CDR3 is TGTGCCAGCAGCTTAGGTCCTGCCTCCTACGAGCAGTACTTC. Translating it yields CASSLGPASYEQYF.

The chain uses TRBV20-1 and TRBJ1-3, with D tentatively TRBD1 (5 bases). Trimming removed 2 bases from V and 3 bases from J, with 26 bases in between. This CDR3 comprises 19 residues. CDR1 DFQATT and CDR2 SNEGSKA come from the germline V gene (reference sequence). CDR3 in amino acids: CSARPKTGTQGWFGNTIYF. CDR3 bases: TGCAGTGCTAGACCAAAAACCGGGACCCAAGGATGGTTTGGAAACACCATATATTTT.

The gene calls are TRBV7-9 and TRBJ1-4, with unresolved D. The CDR3 is made up of 15 amino acids. V was shortened by 5 bases and J by 0 bases, with 10 bases between the two germline ends. Germline V CDR1 and CDR2: SEHNR, FQNEAQ (reference sequence). The CDR3 protein is CASSPIGATNEKLFF. The CDR3 bases are TGTGCCAGCAGCCCCATCGGGGCAACTAATGAAAAACTGTTTTTT.

This clonotype occurred many times. The chain uses TRBV2 and TRBJ2-1; tentatively, D is TRBD2 (7 bases). The CDR3 has 14 amino acids. Per the germline V gene, CDR1 is SNHLY and CDR2 is FYNNEI. With 8 bases removed from V and 8 bases from J, the gap between germline ends came to 19 bases. The CDR3 spells CASGGAGVPHEQFF. The CDR3 DNA is TGTGCCAGCGGGGGGGCAGGGGTCCCCCATGAGCAGTTCTTC.

Notes on this clonotype: Germline and junction disagree at one end, which may indicate a read error. The chain carries TRBV12-3 or TRBV12-4 and TRBJ1-6, with no clear D. This CDR3 has 13 residues. The CDR3 is CASSSAYDSPLHF. CDR3 DNA sequence: TGTGCCAGCAGTTCCGCCTATGATTCACCCCTCCACTTT.

The chain joins TRBV7-6 to TRBJ2-7; perhaps D is TRBD1 or TRBD2 (5 bases each). The CDR3 runs 15 residues. CDR1 SGHVS and CDR2 FNYEAQ come from the germline V gene. Trimming took 2 bases from V and 3 from J, leaving 14 bases between them. The CDR3 DNA reads as TGTGCCAGCAGCTTAAGAGGGGCGGTACTCTACGAGCAGTACTTC. It codes for CASSLRGAVLYEQYF.